What follows describes a single T cell receptor beta chain. TCRdb's table, derived via immunoSEQ multiplex PCR, lists solely in-frame clones and lacks some. The table includes 20,000 or so clones, approximately 85% detected once. The data belong to a study of blood T cell repertoires in COVID-19. Per the germline V gene, CDR1 is SGDLS and CDR2 is YYNGEE. The V and J ends lost 4 bases and 2 bases, in that order; junction bases with no gene match: 5. The CDR3 extends over 14 amino acids. The rearrangement links TRBV9 to TRBJ1-1; 7 bases agree with TRBD1. This clonotype originated in a man older than 75 with acute or convalescent COVID-19. The sequenced sample was peripheral blood. CDR3 in amino acids: CASSSRQGNTEAFF. The CDR3 nucleotides are TGTGCCAGCAGCTCCAGACAGGGAAACACTGAAGCTTTCTTT.